Shown below are 20 T cell receptor beta chains from a single sample sequenced in a study of T-cell reconstitution after alpha-beta-depleted transplantation in children. The authors prepared the TCRbeta library with unique molecular identifiers. TCRdb passed the PCR reads through MiXCR, listing each CDR3 protein once. Of around 250,000 distinct CDR3 sequences in the sample, 9.9% were seen once. The starting material was PBMCs from the stem cell graft donor, obtained from the stem cell graft. These receptors came from a human donor who donated a stem cell graft to a child with SCID.

This clonotype was found a few times. The J gene is TRBJ1-1, the V gene TRBV5-1; D is ambiguous. CDR3 length: 13 residues. Germline V gene lookup returns CDR1 SGHRS and CDR2 YFSETQ. Trimming pared 0 bases from V and 4 bases from J, leaving 7 bases between. As DNA, the CDR3 is TGCGCCAGCAGCTTGGACACTCTCACTGAAGCTTTCTTT. Protein: CASSLDTLTEAFF.

Many counts were recorded for this clonotype. The genes are TRBV3-1 and TRBJ2-3, with TRBD1 as a possible D gene (6 bases). This CDR3 has 15 residues. With 4 bases removed from V and 5 bases from J, the gap between germline ends came to 16 bases. Germline V gene sequence: CDR1 LGHDT, CDR2 YNNKEL (reference sequence). CDR3: CASSLTGHKGDTQYF. The CDR3 bases are TGTGCCAGCAGCCTTACGGGACATAAGGGAGATACGCAGTATTTT.

The sample holds a few counts of this clonotype. This sequence joins TRBV29-1 and TRBJ2-5; 8 nucleotides agree with TRBD1. From germline, CDR1 is SQVTM and CDR2 ANQGSEA. The CDR3 extends over 13 amino acids. V was pared by 8 bases and J by 3 bases, with 8 bases of the junction left unmatched. The DNA of the CDR3 is TGCAGCATTTGGACAGGGAGGAAAGAGACCCAGTACTTC. As protein: CSIWTGRKETQYF.

This clonotype has a count of ten or more. CDR3: CASSLGLAGSEQFF. The CDR3 nucleotides read TGTGCCAGCAGCTTGGGACTAGCGGGCAGCGAGCAGTTCTTC. The chain links TRBV5-6 to TRBJ2-1; 10 positions agree with TRBD2. CDR3 length: 14 residues. Germline CDR1 reads SGHDT; CDR2 reads YYEEEE. V trimming: 0 bases; J trimming: 10 bases; junction bases outside the gene matches: 4.

V gene TRBV7-3 combines with J gene TRBJ2-2; D call uncertain. Germline CDR1 is SGHTA and CDR2 is FQGTGA. The V end was cut by 3 bases, the J end by 4 bases, with 15 bases between. The CDR3 has 16 residues. CDR3 nucleotides: TGTGCCAGCAGCTTGAACGCCCGAGGTAGCACCGGGGAGCTGTTTTTT. Translated, it gives CASSLNARGSTGELFF.

There are many counts of this clonotype. The genes are TRBV12-3 or TRBV12-4 and TRBJ2-3; the match to TRBD2 covers 11 bases. This CDR3 is 16 amino acids long. The J segment lost 5 bases and the V segment lost 6 bases, leaving 10 bases of the junction unmatched. The CDR3: CASSHMGLAELDTQYF. Written as DNA, the CDR3 is TGTGCCAGCAGCCACATGGGACTAGCGGAACTAGATACGCAGTATTTT.

This clonotype was found a few times. This rearrangement joins TRBV5-4 to TRBJ2-7; 7 bases map to TRBD1. V was clipped by 4 bases and J by 5 bases; unmatched bases: 6. The V gene's germline CDR1 is SGHNT and CDR2 YYREEE (reference sequence). CDR3 size: 13 residues. The CDR3 sequence is CASSQTQGNEQYF. The CDR3 coding sequence is TGTGCCAGCAGCCAGACACAGGGGAACGAGCAGTACTTC.

This clonotype was recorded many times. The chain links TRBV20-1 to TRBJ2-7; no clear D. The CDR3 contains 12 residues. Trimming cost V 5 bases and J 5 bases, with 13 bases left between them. Germline-derived CDR1 and CDR2 are DFQATT and SNEGSKA (reference sequence). The CDR3 region is CSARAVGNEQYF. The CDR3, as DNA: TGCAGTGCTCGGGCTGTAGGAAACGAGCAGTACTTC.

This clonotype showed up just a few times. CDR3 region: CASSPHTGTRADTQYF. The CDR3 nucleotides read TGTGCCAGCAGCCCTCACACCGGGACTAGAGCAGATACGCAGTATTTT. The V gene is TRBV2, the J gene TRBJ2-3, with 8 bases matching TRBD2. V gave up 6 bases and J gave up 4 bases; unmatched junction bases: 12. The CDR3 has 16 amino acids. Germline V lookup: CDR1 SNHLY, CDR2 FYNNEI.

This clonotype has a handful of counts. This chain links TRBV7-7 with TRBJ1-6, with 7 bases identical to TRBD1. Germline CDR1 reads SSHAT; CDR2 reads FNYEAQ (reference sequence). The CDR3 spans 16 residues. Trimming took 2 bases from V and 5 from J; bases not matched to a gene: 6. The CDR3 nucleotides are TGTGCCAGCAGCTTAACTGGGACAGTAAATAATTCACCCCTCCACTTT. This translates into CASSLTGTVNNSPLHF.

This chain uses TRBV5-1 with TRBJ1-1; perhaps TRBD1 as D (5 bases). V was pared by 5 bases and J by 2 bases, with 13 bases between. Germline V CDR1 and CDR2: SGHRS, YFSETQ. There are 14 residues in the CDR3. This CDR3 reads CASRSGTYNTEAFF. CDR3 in DNA: TGCGCCAGCAGATCCGGGACTTACAACACTGAAGCTTTCTTT.

Only a few counts were recorded for this clonotype. This chain links TRBV5-1 with TRBJ2-1, with 8 bases fitting TRBD2. V was pared by 0 bases and J by 6 bases, with 11 bases of the junction left unmatched. Germline CDR1 and CDR2: SGHRS and YFSETQ. The CDR3 runs to 17 residues. CDR3 residues: CASSLARGEEGSNEQFF. In nucleotides, the CDR3 is TGCGCCAGCAGCTTGGCGCGGGGGGAAGAAGGTAGCAATGAGCAGTTCTTC. The variable domain in full, with the rest retrieved from reference TRBV5-1 and TRBJ2-1, is KAGVTQTPRYLIKTRGQQVTLSCSPISGHRSVSWYQQTPGQGLQFLFEYFSETQRNKGNFPGRFSGRQFSNSRSEMNVSTLELGDSALYLCASSLARGEEGSNEQFFGPGTRLTVL.

The sample holds a few counts of this clonotype. The V call is TRBV29-1, the J call TRBJ1-6; possibly TRBD1 for D (5 bases). The CDR3 loop spans 13 amino acids. The germline CDR1 and CDR2 sequences are SQVTM and ANQGSEA. The V and J ends lost 5 bases and 8 bases respectively, with 13 bases between them. CDR3: CSVQTGGDSPLHF. Written as DNA, the CDR3 is TGCAGCGTTCAAACTGGGGGGGATTCACCCCTCCACTTT.

The rearrangement uses TRBV7-9 and TRBJ1-1; D is ambiguous. V lost 3 bases, J lost 8 bases, and 16 bases lay in between. Germline values: CDR1 SEHNR, CDR2 FQNEAQ (reference sequence). CDR3 length: 14 residues. This CDR3 is CASSLAEGRREAFF. The CDR3, as DNA: TGTGCCAGCAGCTTGGCCGAGGGCCGCAGGGAAGCTTTCTTT.

This clonotype occurred a few times. This rearrangement joins TRBV12-3 or TRBV12-4 to TRBJ2-1, with 7 bases that match TRBD2. The CDR3 contains 15 residues. Trimming at V came to 6 bases and at J to 3 bases, leaving 8 bases not matched to a gene. The CDR3 sequence is CASSPNRDYYNEQFF. The CDR3 nucleotides read TGTGCCAGCAGCCCCAACCGGGACTACTACAATGAGCAGTTCTTC.

This clonotype was counted a few times. The V and J genes are TRBV5-1 and TRBJ2-7, with 10 nucleotides matching TRBD2. Looked up from germline, CDR1 is SGHRS and CDR2 is YFSETQ. The CDR3 is 15 residues long. Losses at the gene ends were 4 bases for V and 1 base for J; bases not matched to a gene: 5. In nucleotides, the CDR3 is TGCGCCAGCAGCGGGGGACTAGCGTCATCCTACGAGCAGTACTTC. Amino acids: CASSGGLASSYEQYF. The full variable domain, its missing parts supplied by reference TRBV5-1 and TRBJ2-7, is KAGVTQTPRYLIKTRGQQVTLSCSPISGHRSVSWYQQTPGQGLQFLFEYFSETQRNKGNFPGRFSGRQFSNSRSEMNVSTLELGDSALYLCASSGGLASSYEQYFGPGTRLTVT.

This rearrangement joins TRBV5-1 to TRBJ2-1; D is possibly TRBD2 (7 bases). V lost 5 bases to trimming and J lost 2 bases, with 14 bases between them. The CDR3 is 15 amino acids. Germline CDR1 reads SGHRS; CDR2 reads YFSETQ. For the CDR3, the DNA is TGCGCCAGCAGGGGAGGGGGGATCGCCTACAATGAGCAGTTCTTC. Its protein product is CASRGGGIAYNEQFF.

This clonotype was counted a few times. The genes are TRBV6-1 and TRBJ2-2, with 7 bases that match TRBD2. CDR1 is MNHNS and CDR2 is SASEGT in the germline V gene. The trim removed 8 bases at V and 2 bases at J, leaving 2 bases unmatched. The CDR3 runs 13 residues. Written as DNA, the CDR3 is TGTGCCAGCGGCGGGGGAAACACCGGGGAGCTGTTTTTT. The encoded protein is CASGGGNTGELFF.

This sequence joins TRBV12-3 or TRBV12-4 and TRBJ1-1; 8 bases agree with TRBD1. V dropped 6 bases and J dropped 1; count of bases not matched to a gene: 13. The CDR3 is made up of 17 amino acids. CDR3 in amino acids: CASRGQAAGVENTEAFF. The CDR3 nucleotides read TGTGCCAGCAGGGGACAGGCCGCCGGCGTCGAGAACACTGAAGCTTTCTTT.

CDR3 region: CASSQERANQPQHF. The CDR3 bases are TGCGCCAGCAGCCAAGAGCGCGCCAATCAGCCCCAGCATTTT. The rearrangement joins TRBV4-1 to TRBJ1-5; unclear D gene. Germline assignment: CDR1 MGHRA and CDR2 YSYEKL. V was clipped by 0 bases and J by 3 bases, with 6 bases between them. The CDR3 consists of 14 residues.